This entry lists 3 T cell receptor beta chains sequenced from one sample in a study. TCRdb redid the calling of the RT-PCR reads with MiXCR, one entry per CDR3 protein. In the table there are fewer than 800,000 distinct CDR3 sequences, 13% to 15% of which are singletons. The sequenced material came from memory CD4+ T cells from blood. These receptors originate from a female donor in good health, serving as a healthy control.

This clonotype has only a few counts. The V and J genes are TRBV7-3 and TRBJ1-1, with a weak D call TRBD1 (6 bases). This CDR3 has 14 residues. The germline V and J ends were trimmed by 7 bases and 1 base, with 13 bases remaining between them. CDR1 and CDR2 from the germline V gene are SGHTA and FQGTGA. The CDR3 DNA is TGTGCCAGCAAGCCGGGACACGGGAACACTGAAGCTTTCTTT. Residues: CASKPGHGNTEAFF.

V usage is TRBV3-1 and J usage is TRBJ1-3; D perhaps matches TRBD1 (5 bases). Trimming cost V 4 bases and J 2 bases, with 9 bases left between them. CDR1 and CDR2 from the germline V gene are LGHDT and YNNKEL (reference sequence). The CDR3 totals 14 residues. DNA for the CDR3: TGTGCCAGCAGCCCACAGGACGCTGGAAACACCATATATTTT. It specifies CASSPQDAGNTIYF.

This clonotype has a handful of counts. The chain is built from TRBV10-3 and TRBJ2-1; possibly TRBD2 for D (6 bases). The CDR3 is 13 residues long. V was shortened by 2 bases and J by 8 bases, with 10 bases between the two germline ends. Germline assignment: CDR1 ENHRY and CDR2 SYGVKD. CDR3 sequence (DNA): TGTGCCATCAGTGAGGGAGGGCCGGATGAGCAGTTCTTC. Its translation is CAISEGGPDEQFF.